A single sample gave rise to the 4 T cell receptor beta chains below, sequenced in a study of cytomegalovirus exposure and HLA in healthy donors. Produced via immunoSEQ multiplex PCR; TCRdb's table is partial and in-frame only. The table has about 280,000 clones, around 87% seen once. The sequenced sample consisted of PBMCs. The source of these receptors is a woman in her late teens or twenties in good health and CMV-seronegative.

J is TRBJ2-2 and V is TRBV27; TRBD2 aligns across 7 bases. The germline V gene has CDR1 MNHEY and CDR2 SMNVEV (reference sequence). V gave up 6 bases and J gave up 3 bases; unmatched junction bases: 7. The CDR3 runs to 15 residues. For the CDR3, the DNA is TGTGCCAGCAGACCCCGCGCGGGGGACACCGGGGAGCTGTTTTTT. Translated: CASRPRAGDTGELFF.

This clone was found a few times. The V gene is TRBV5-4, the J gene TRBJ2-7, with 12 bases fitting TRBD2. The V gene's germline CDR1 is SGHNT and CDR2 YYREEE (reference sequence). CDR3 length: 15 amino acids. J was trimmed by 6 bases and V by 4 bases; bases with no gene match: 8. The CDR3 sequence: CASSPKLAGGGEQYF. CDR3 DNA: TGTGCCAGCAGCCCCAAACTAGCGGGAGGAGGCGAGCAGTACTTC.

The rearrangement joins TRBV5-1 to TRBJ1-4; no definite D call. Per the germline V gene, CDR1 is SGHRS and CDR2 is YFSETQ. The CDR3 contains 16 residues. The V end lost 4 bases, the J end lost 1 base, and 14 bases lay between the germline ends. CDR3 region: CASSTAMAGTNEKLFF. CDR3 nucleotides: TGCGCCAGCAGCACGGCAATGGCGGGAACTAATGAAAAACTGTTTTTT. The complete variable domain, with remaining parts taken from reference TRBV5-1 and TRBJ1-4, reads KAGVTQTPRYLIKTRGQQVTLSCSPISGHRSVSWYQQTPGQGLQFLFEYFSETQRNKGNFPGRFSGRQFSNSRSEMNVSTLELGDSALYLCASSTAMAGTNEKLFFGSGTQLSVL.

The genes are TRBV5-1 and TRBJ2-2; 7 nucleotides line up with TRBD1. The CDR3 is 16 residues long. The germline V gene has CDR1 SGHRS and CDR2 YFSETQ. V shed 0 bases and J 1 base; nucleotides not matched to a gene: 3. In DNA form, the CDR3 reads TGCGCCAGCAGCTTGGGACAGGGCATGAACACCGGGGAGCTGTTTTTT. Translating gives CASSLGQGMNTGELFF.